Listed below are T cell receptor beta chains from one sample, sequenced in a study of Graves' ophthalmopathy and Graves' hyperthyroidism. TCRdb reanalysed the multiplex PCR reads using MiXCR and keeps one entry per CDR3 protein. The sample lists around 1,000,000 distinct CDR3 sequences; about 36% were seen once. The material sequenced was peripheral blood or thyroid tissue (not recorded which). The receptors were sampled from an adult man with Graves' hyperthyroidism. CDR3s include the opening cysteine and the closing phenylalanine or tryptophan. Rows give clone size only sometimes, using once, few, many, or a class for an expanded clone.

CDR3 protein: CASSSGQGIGEQYF
J gene: TRBJ2-7
clone size: .
V gene: TRBV9

CDR3 protein: CAWMTSGTYEQYF
J gene: TRBJ2-7
clone size: .
V gene: TRBV2

CDR3 protein: CASSSTPTKTSNRPQHF
J gene: TRBJ1-5
clone size: .
V gene: TRBV6-2/TRBV6-3

CDR3 protein: CSANEGDNVLTF
J gene: TRBJ2-6
clone size: .
V gene: TRBV20-1

CDR3 protein: CAEGTEANRPQHF
J gene: TRBJ1-5
clone size: few
V gene: TRBV28

CDR3 protein: CASSQDRSPRRDGYTF
J gene: TRBJ1-2
clone size: many
V gene: TRBV4-3

CDR3 protein: CASSLRLGASGMILRELFF
J gene: TRBJ2-2
clone size: .
V gene: TRBV7-2

CDR3 protein: CASSFQLTEAFF
J gene: TRBJ1-1
clone size: once
V gene: TRBV12-3/TRBV12-4

CDR3 protein: CASSLRQGQAEAFF
J gene: TRBJ1-1
clone size: few
V gene: TRBV4-1

CDR3 protein: CASSGLQGHEGTDTQYF
J gene: TRBJ2-3
clone size: .
V gene: TRBV7-9

CDR3 protein: CASSEGTGGAGQPQYF
J gene: TRBJ2-5
clone size: .
V gene: TRBV2

CDR3 protein: CASRRGVYTEAFF
J gene: TRBJ1-1
clone size: .
V gene: TRBV6-5

CDR3 protein: CASSFHRGKSEKLFF
J gene: TRBJ1-4
clone size: .
V gene: TRBV12-3/TRBV12-4

CDR3 protein: CASSLVDNEQYF
J gene: TRBJ2-7
clone size: .
V gene: TRBV5-4

CDR3 protein: CAINLGEKLFF
J gene: TRBJ1-4
clone size: .
V gene: TRBV10-3

CDR3 protein: CASSLARDREGWAWEQYF
J gene: TRBJ2-7
clone size: few
V gene: TRBV11-2

CDR3 protein: CASSPGDRVGTEAFF
J gene: TRBJ1-1
clone size: many
V gene: TRBV11-2

CDR3 protein: CSVVRQGTSGNTIYF
J gene: TRBJ1-3
clone size: many
V gene: TRBV29-1

CDR3 protein: CASSQGDRWGETQYF
J gene: TRBJ2-5
clone size: many
V gene: TRBV14

CDR3 protein: CAISVPGGSNTEAFF
J gene: TRBJ1-1
clone size: many
V gene: TRBV10-3

CDR3 protein: CASSRDGQGYAADTEAFF
J gene: TRBJ1-1
clone size: few
V gene: TRBV4-1

CDR3 protein: CASSRFAGLAGEAETQYF
J gene: TRBJ2-5
clone size: .
V gene: TRBV5-1

CDR3 protein: CASSVPPQGRETQYF
J gene: TRBJ2-5
clone size: many
V gene: TRBV2

CDR3 protein: CASGDRAWGGNQPQRF
J gene: TRBJ1-5
clone size: few
V gene: TRBV6-2/TRBV6-3

CDR3 protein: CSARDGRSYEQYF
J gene: TRBJ2-7
clone size: many
V gene: TRBV20-1

CDR3 protein: CASSLFPDQPQHF
J gene: TRBJ1-5
clone size: .
V gene: TRBV27

CDR3 protein: CASSPLLAGSTGELFF
J gene: TRBJ2-2
clone size: .
V gene: TRBV5-1

CDR3 protein: CASSQVRGRDYEQYF
J gene: TRBJ2-7
clone size: few
V gene: TRBV4-3

CDR3 protein: CSALDRGSYEQYF
J gene: TRBJ2-7
clone size: few
V gene: TRBV20-1